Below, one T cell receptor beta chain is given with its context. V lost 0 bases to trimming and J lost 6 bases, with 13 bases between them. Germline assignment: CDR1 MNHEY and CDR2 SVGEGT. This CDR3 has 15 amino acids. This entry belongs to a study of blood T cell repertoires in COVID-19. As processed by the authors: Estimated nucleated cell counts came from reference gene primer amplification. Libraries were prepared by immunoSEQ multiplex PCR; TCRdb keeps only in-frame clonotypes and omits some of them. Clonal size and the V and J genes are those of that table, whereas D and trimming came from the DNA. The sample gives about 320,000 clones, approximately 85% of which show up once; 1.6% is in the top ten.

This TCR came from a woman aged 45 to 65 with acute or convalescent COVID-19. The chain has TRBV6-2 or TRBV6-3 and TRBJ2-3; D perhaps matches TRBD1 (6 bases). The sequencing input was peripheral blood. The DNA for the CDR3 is TGTGCCAGCAGTTACTCGTACAGGGCCCGGGATACGCAGTATTTT. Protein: CASSYSYRARDTQYF.